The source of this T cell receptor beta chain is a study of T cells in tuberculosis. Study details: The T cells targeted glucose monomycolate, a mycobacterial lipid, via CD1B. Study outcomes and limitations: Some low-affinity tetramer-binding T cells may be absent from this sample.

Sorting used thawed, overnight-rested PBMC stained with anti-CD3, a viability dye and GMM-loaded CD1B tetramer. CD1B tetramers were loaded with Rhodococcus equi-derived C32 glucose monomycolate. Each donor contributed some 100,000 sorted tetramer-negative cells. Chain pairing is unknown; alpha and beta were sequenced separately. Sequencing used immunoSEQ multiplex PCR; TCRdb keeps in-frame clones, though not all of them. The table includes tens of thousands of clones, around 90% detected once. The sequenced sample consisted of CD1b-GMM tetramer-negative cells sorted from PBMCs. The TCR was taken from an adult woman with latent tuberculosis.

CDR3 amino acids: CASRQQWGRGTGREHEQFF. The CDR3 bases are TGTGCCAGCAGACAGCAATGGGGGAGGGGGACAGGCCGGGAGCATGAGCAGTTCTTC. This sequence joins TRBV7-9 and TRBJ2-1; D may be TRBD1 (8 bases). Trimming shortened V by 6 bases and J by 8 bases, and 32 bases separated the two germline ends. The CDR3 totals 19 residues. Germline-derived CDR1 and CDR2 are SEHNR and FQNEAQ (reference sequence).